The T cell receptor (beta chain) under discussion was sequenced for a study of T cells in Graves' hyperthyroidism and ophthalmopathy. Study-level findings and limits: Ophthalmopathy, as predicted by the model, came a median roughly 6.3 months after the prediction.

Researchers took RNA transcripts and amplified the TCR beta CDR3 regions from them. TCR CDR3 underwent first-round RT-PCR with the HTBI primer set. TCRdb re-derived calls from the multiplex PCR reads in MiXCR, one entry per CDR3 protein. The data contain roughly 520,000 distinct CDR3 sequences, around a quarter of them singletons. Per the germline V gene, CDR1 is SEHNR and CDR2 is FQNEAQ (reference sequence). The CDR3 consists of 13 residues. The V end was cut by 1 base, the J end by 3 bases, with 7 bases between. This clonotype was counted at least ten times. Its antigen is not identified. The chain joins TRBV7-9 to TRBJ2-7, with D uncertain. The sequencing sample was made of blood. This TCR came from a woman aged 25 to 39 with Graves' ophthalmopathy. The CDR3 here is CASSLGGFYEQYF. The CDR3 DNA is TGTGCCAGCAGCTTAGGAGGATTCTACGAGCAGTACTTC.